The clone carrying this T cell receptor beta chain was seen only a few times. What it binds is not known. This record comes from a study of beta chain features in type 1 diabetes. Study overall: In all, 107,917,701 sorted cells from all samples were analyzed. Study-level findings and limits: In every one of the four CD4+ subsets, TCRB CDR3s were moderately but significantly shorter in Type 1 diabetes patients. Whether TCRB rearrangement is influenced by HLA type went unresolved here. A PCR bias possibly favoring shorter templates would apply equally to patients and controls.

Expressed TCRB transcripts were sequenced, since all the RNA that had been isolated was reverse transcribed. About 3.6 million reads on average were seen across naive, central memory and regulatory T cell samples. TCRdb keeps only in-frame clones here, not all; method: immunoSEQ multiplex PCR. The repertoire holds approximately 260,000 clones, with about 20% as singletons. Germline CDR1 and CDR2: KGHSH and LQKENI. V was clipped by 3 bases and J by 5 bases, with 16 bases between them. The CDR3 contains 15 residues. This chain uses TRBV18 with TRBJ2-5, with D perhaps matching TRBD2 (5 bases). Sequencing used naive CD4+ T cells from blood. The receptor was derived from a woman in her thirties or forties with type 1 diabetes. The CDR3 reads CASSPPGLREETQYF. The CDR3 DNA sequence: TGTGCCAGCTCACCTCCGGGCCTTAGGGAGGAGACCCAGTACTTC.